The TCR beta chain described here comes from a study of shared clonotypes between healthy human individuals. Study outcomes and limitations: A generally larger estimated richness was seen in naive subsets than in memory subsets. Between a few donors, naive CD4 clonotypes were shared at a level of approximately 5%.

Germline-derived CDR1 and CDR2 are LNHDA and SQIVND (reference sequence). Trimming removed 3 bases from V and 3 bases from J, with 27 bases in between. This CDR3 is 20 amino acids long. Memory CD4+ cells were the fraction left after CD45RA+ naive selection. Sequencing used immunoSEQ multiplex PCR; TCRdb keeps in-frame clones, though not all of them. Of over 1.4 million clones in the sample, roughly 96% were seen once. With respect to this clone: Its antigen is currently unknown.

The chain carries TRBV19 and TRBJ2-4, with a possible D match to TRBD2 (6 bases). Sequenced material: naive CD4+ T cells sorted from blood. The sample's subset: CD45RA+ positively selected. This clonotype was sampled from a man younger than 40 in good health. The CDR3, as DNA: TGTGCCAGTAGTATTCTCCGTTCTTCGGGGTCCTCGGAGGGCAAAAACATTCAGTACTTC. Amino acid sequence: CASSILRSSGSSEGKNIQYF.